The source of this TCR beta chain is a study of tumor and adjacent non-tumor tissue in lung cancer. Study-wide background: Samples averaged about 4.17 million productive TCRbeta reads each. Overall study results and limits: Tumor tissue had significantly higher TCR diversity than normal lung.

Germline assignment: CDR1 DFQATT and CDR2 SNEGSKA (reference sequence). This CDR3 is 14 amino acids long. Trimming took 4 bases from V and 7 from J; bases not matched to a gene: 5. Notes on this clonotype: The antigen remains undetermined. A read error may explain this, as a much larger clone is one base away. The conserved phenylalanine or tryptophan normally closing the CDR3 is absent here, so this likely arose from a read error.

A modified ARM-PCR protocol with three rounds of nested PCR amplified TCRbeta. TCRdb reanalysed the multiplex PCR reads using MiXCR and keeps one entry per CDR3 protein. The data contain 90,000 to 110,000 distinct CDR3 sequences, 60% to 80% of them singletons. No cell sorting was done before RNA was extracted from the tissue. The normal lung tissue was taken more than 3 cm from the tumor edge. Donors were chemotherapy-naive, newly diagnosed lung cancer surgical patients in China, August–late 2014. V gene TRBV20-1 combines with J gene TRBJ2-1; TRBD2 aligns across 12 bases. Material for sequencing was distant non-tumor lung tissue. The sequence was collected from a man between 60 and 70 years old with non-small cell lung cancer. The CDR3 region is CSATTSGSRNEQFS. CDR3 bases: TGCAGTGCTACGACTAGCGGGAGTAGAAATGAGCAGTTCTCC.